This T cell receptor beta chain stems from a study of T cell changes during pregnancy in multiple sclerosis. Points on this clone: Germline and junction disagree at one end, which may indicate a read error.

This CDR3 has 19 amino acids. From germline, CDR1 is LNHNV and CDR2 YYDKDF (reference sequence). Method: immunoSEQ multiplex PCR; TCRdb's copy keeps in-frame clones and lacks some. The top ten clones hold 6.2% of a sample with 26,000 or so clones, over 80% of them seen once. Material: CD8+ T cells from peripheral blood mononuclear cells, obtained before pregnancy. The sequence was collected from a female donor with multiple sclerosis, enrolled in a pregnancy study. The rearrangement uses TRBV15 and TRBJ2-6; D is unresolved. CDR3 residues: CATSRELGVVISGANVLTF. The DNA for the CDR3 is TGTGCCACCAGCCGAGAGCTAGGAGTCGTTATCTCTGGGGCCAACGTCCTGACTTTC.